This T cell receptor beta chain was documented in a study of T cell changes during pregnancy in multiple sclerosis. Trimming removed 5 bases from V and 4 bases from J; junction bases left unmatched: 10. This CDR3 region has 16 residues. Germline assignment: CDR1 SEHNR and CDR2 FQNEAQ (reference sequence). Only in-frame clones appear in the TCRdb table, and some are missing; sequencing was by immunoSEQ multiplex PCR. The repertoire holds 45,000 to 65,000 clones, with roughly 92% as singletons. The sequences come from CD8+ T cells from peripheral blood mononuclear cells, collected in the third trimester of pregnancy. The TCR comes from a female donor with multiple sclerosis, enrolled in a pregnancy study. This rearrangement joins TRBV7-9 to TRBJ2-5; 10 bases align to TRBD1. DNA of the CDR3: TGTGCCAGCAGCACTCGGACAGGGGGAATGGTAGAGACCCAGTACTTC. Translating gives CASSTRTGGMVETQYF.